Below, 11 T cell receptor beta chains from the same sample are listed, as sequenced in a study of PD-1 blockade in classical Hodgkin lymphoma. Method: immunoSEQ multiplex PCR; TCRdb's copy keeps in-frame clones and lacks some. Altogether 20,000 or so clones are present, approximately 79% being singletons, with the ten largest covering 5% to 7.5%. Stated time point: cycle 4 day 1 (C4D1), after 6 weeks of nivolumab. No patient escaped relapse after autologous stem cell transplantation, and brentuximab vedotin exposure varied. The source was peripheral blood mononuclear cells (PBMCs), collected before the fourth cycle of nivolumab. Every receptor here comes from a human donor with classical Hodgkin lymphoma.

V is TRBV2 and J is TRBJ1-5; D unclear. CDR3 length: 13 amino acids. Germline loops: CDR1 SNHLY, CDR2 FYNNEI. V was clipped by 2 bases and J by 4 bases, with 6 bases between them. This chain's CDR3 is CASSEWQNQPQHF. The CDR3 DNA reads as TGTGCCAGCAGTGAATGGCAGAATCAGCCCCAGCATTTT.

This chain joins TRBV7-9 and TRBJ2-7; D unclear. The ends were cut back, 5 bases at V and 2 bases at J, with 10 bases in the middle. CDR3 length: 13 amino acids. CDR1 and CDR2 (germline): SEHNR, FQNEAQ (reference sequence). The CDR3 region is CASSAGPAYEQYF. CDR3 DNA sequence: TGTGCCAGCAGCGCCGGACCCGCCTACGAGCAGTACTTC.

The chain combines TRBV16 with TRBJ2-1; possible D gene TRBD2, 5 bases. Trimming cost V 0 bases and J 7 bases, with 7 bases left between them. The CDR3 has 13 residues. CDR1 is KGHSY, CDR2 FQNENV, per germline. CDR3 nucleotide sequence: TGTGCCAGCAGCCAATCGGGGAGAAATGAGCAGTTCTTC. Amino acid sequence: CASSQSGRNEQFF.

The chain employs TRBV28 and TRBJ1-6, with 7 bases fitting TRBD1. This CDR3 contains 14 residues. CDR1 is MDHEN, CDR2 SYDVKM, per germline. V dropped 6 bases and J dropped 5; count of bases not matched to a gene: 4. The CDR3: CASRTGEDNSPLHF. The CDR3 region has the DNA TGTGCCAGCAGAACAGGGGAAGATAATTCACCCCTCCACTTT.

The genes are TRBV25-1 and TRBJ1-2; 7 bases agree with TRBD1. This CDR3 region has 16 residues. The V gene's germline CDR1 is MGHDK and CDR2 SYGVNS. Trimming cost V 5 bases and J 8 bases; bases outside gene matches: 17. In DNA, the CDR3 is TGTGCCAGCAGTCGGGATCGGACAGGACTTTCTCGAGGCTACACCTTC. This gives the protein CASSRDRTGLSRGYTF.

This clone showed up just a few times. The chain is built from TRBV7-2 and TRBJ2-3; 8 nucleotides match TRBD2. The CDR3 sequence is 14 residues long. The trim removed 5 bases at V and 4 bases at J, leaving 5 bases unmatched. Germline V lookup: CDR1 SGHTA, CDR2 FQGNSA. CDR3 region: CASSPSGGADTQYF. The DNA for the CDR3 is TGTGCCAGCAGCCCGAGCGGGGGAGCAGATACGCAGTATTTT.

By sample fraction, this clone is medium-sized. The chain joins TRBV7-6 to TRBJ1-4; the D gene is possibly TRBD1 (5 bases). V was clipped by 1 base and J by 0 bases, with 15 bases between them. CDR3 length equals 18 residues. Germline V gene sequence: CDR1 SGHVS, CDR2 FNYEAQ. The CDR3 bases are TGTGCCAGCAGCTTAGATGGCAGGGCCCCTGCAACTAATGAAAAACTGTTTTTT. This encodes CASSLDGRAPATNEKLFF. The entire variable domain, with the rest obtained from reference TRBV7-6 and TRBJ1-4, is as follows: GAGVSQSPRYKVTKRGQDVALRCDPISGHVSLYWYRQALGQGPEFLTYFNYEAQQDKSGLPNDRFSAERPEGSISTLTIQRTEQRDSAMYRCASSLDGRAPATNEKLFFGSGTQLSVL.

In its sample, this clone ranks as large. The V gene is TRBV7-9, the J gene TRBJ1-1, with 9 bases lining up with TRBD1. The CDR3 is 15 residues long. Germline lookup yields CDR1 SEHNR and CDR2 FQNEAQ (reference sequence). After removal of 5 bases from V and 8 bases from J, the junction contained 12 bases not matched to a gene. CDR3 nucleotides: TGTGCCAGCAGCGATACAAGGACAGGGGTGCCAGAAGCTTTCTTT. Translated: CASSDTRTGVPEAFF.

V and J are TRBV28 and TRBJ1-6, with D tentatively TRBD1 (5 bases). The CDR3 has 12 amino acids. V lost 6 bases and J lost 11, with 11 bases in between. CDR1 is MDHEN and CDR2 is SYDVKM in the germline V gene. The CDR3 spells CASRPAGAPLHF. The CDR3 DNA reads as TGTGCCAGCAGGCCAGCGGGGGCACCCCTCCACTTT.

V is TRBV28 and J is TRBJ2-7, with D uncertain. The CDR3 is 11 amino acids. From germline, CDR1 is MDHEN and CDR2 SYDVKM. Trimming took 6 bases from V and 4 from J, leaving 7 bases between them. The CDR3 DNA reads TGTGCCAGCAGCCAGAAGTACGAGCAGTACTTC. Its protein is CASSQKYEQYF.

This rearrangement joins TRBV29-1 to TRBJ1-5; 7 positions agree with TRBD1. Losses at the gene ends were 7 bases for V and 4 bases for J; bases not matched to a gene: 7. This CDR3 spans 13 amino acids. CDR1 SQVTM and CDR2 ANQGSEA come from the germline V gene. CDR3 sequence: CSGIGQANQPQHF. The CDR3 DNA reads as TGCAGCGGGATCGGACAGGCAAATCAGCCCCAGCATTTT.